The rows below give T cell receptor beta chains drawn from one sample of a study of T cells in localized non-small cell lung cancer. TCRdb's table, derived via immunoSEQ multiplex PCR, lists solely in-frame clones and lacks some. The table shows fewer than 4,000 clones, with approximately 30% occurring only once. The sequences come from normal lung tissue next to the tumor, collected before any cancer treatment. The receptors come from a male donor at least 60 years old with stage III lung adenocarcinoma. Each CDR3 is given with its conserved first and last residue. D genes are given only for firm matches. Clone size is stated in some rows and not others, as once, few, many or a class when expanded.

>TRBJ1-5|NA|TRBV19|NA
CASSISGVQPQHF
TGTGCCAGTAGTATCTCAGGGGTTCAGCCCCAGCATTTT
>TRBJ1-1|NA|TRBV29-1|NA
CSAGDGYTEAFF
TGCAGCGCAGGGGACGGGTACACTGAAGCTTTCTTT
>TRBJ2-7|TRBD1|TRBV25-1|NA
CASSETGTGGLEQYF
TGTGCCAGCAGTGAAACCGGGACAGGGGGTTTGGAGCAGTACTTC
>TRBJ2-6|NA|TRBV7-7|few
CASSPTRNGANVLTF
TGTGCCAGCAGCCCGACTAGAAATGGGGCCAACGTCCTGACTTTC
>TRBJ2-1|TRBD2|TRBV28|NA
CASSLRTSGSRSEQFF
TGTGCCAGCAGTTTACGGACTAGCGGGAGTAGGAGTGAGCAGTTCTTC
>TRBJ1-4|NA|TRBV18|few
CASSTATNEKLFF
TGTGCCAGCTCAACAGCAACTAATGAAAAACTGTTTTTT
>TRBJ2-4|NA|TRBV2|once
CASGASSVAKNIQYF
TGTGCCAGCGGGGCTAGTTCAGTAGCCAAAAACATTCAGTACTTC
>TRBJ2-7|NA|TRBV14|few
CASSQDYRDKGSYEQYF
TGTGCCAGCAGCCAAGACTACCGGGACAAGGGGAGTTACGAGCAGTACTTC
>TRBJ2-1|TRBD2|TRBV5-1|NA
CASSLLSGLAGGPNEQFF
TGCGCCAGCAGCTTGTTATCGGGACTAGCGGGAGGGCCGAATGAGCAGTTCTTC
>TRBJ1-2|TRBD1|TRBV28|medium-sized
CASSSFGQGNYGYTF
TGTGCCAGCAGTTCATTCGGACAGGGCAACTATGGCTACACCTTC
>TRBJ2-3|NA|TRBV18|NA
CASSPSTDTQYF
TGTGCCAGCTCACCCTCCACAGATACGCAGTATTTT
>TRBJ2-5|NA|TRBV6-8|few
CASRTRAVVKTQYF
TGTGCCAGCAGAACCCGGGCCGTCGTCAAGACCCAGTACTTC
>TRBJ2-6|NA|TRBV11-3|NA
CASSFRQTGANVLTF
TGTGCCAGCAGCTTTAGGCAAACTGGGGCCAACGTCCTGACTTTC
>TRBJ2-1|NA|TRBV30|NA
CAWSAGKKSSYNEQFF
TGTGCCTGGAGTGCCGGGAAAAAAAGCTCCTACAATGAGCAGTTCTTC
>TRBJ2-2|NA|TRBV6-8|few
CASNLGGDTGELFF
TGTGCCAGCAATCTAGGGGGTGATACCGGGGAGCTGTTTTTT
>TRBJ1-5|NA|TRBV5-1|NA
CASSFGGSSNQPQHF
TGCGCCAGCAGCTTTGGAGGGAGCAGCAATCAGCCCCAGCATTTT
>TRBJ1-1|TRBD1|TRBV19|NA
CASSILQTGRTEAFF
TGTGCCAGTAGTATTCTCCAGACAGGGAGGACTGAAGCTTTCTTT
>TRBJ1-2|TRBD1|TRBV18|once
CASSPPRTGPNYGYTF
TGTGCCAGCTCACCACCAAGGACAGGGCCAAACTATGGCTACACCTTC
>TRBJ2-2|TRBD1|TRBV6-8|NA
CASSSLTGYTGELFF
TGTGCCAGCAGTTCACTGACAGGGTACACCGGGGAGCTGTTTTTT
>TRBJ1-1|NA|TRBV18|few
CASSPTRNTEAFF
TGTGCCAGCTCACCAACCAGAAACACTGAAGCTTTCTTT
>TRBJ1-1|NA|TRBV18|few
CASSPSRGNTEAFF
TGTGCCAGCTCACCAAGCAGGGGGAACACTGAAGCTTTCTTT
>TRBJ1-4|TRBD1|TRBV11-3|few
CASSLDHRQGGTNEKLFF
TGTGCCAGCAGCTTAGATCATCGACAGGGTGGAACTAATGAAAAACTGTTTTTT
>TRBJ2-6|NA|TRBV11-3|few
CASSSGGSYSGANVLTF
TGTGCCAGCAGCTCTGGGGGGAGCTACTCTGGGGCCAACGTCCTGACTTTC
>TRBJ1-4|NA|TRBV11-3|large
CASSLESGTNEKLFF
TGTGCCAGCAGCTTAGAGTCAGGAACTAATGAAAAACTGTTTTTT
>TRBJ2-7|TRBD1|TRBV28|NA
CASTSGGPPYEQYF
TGTGCCAGCACTTCAGGGGGACCGCCCTACGAGCAGTACTTC
>TRBJ2-2|TRBD2|TRBV6-7|NA
CASQLAGGTGELFF
TGTGCCAGCCAGCTAGCGGGAGGAACCGGGGAGCTGTTTTTT
>TRBJ2-1|NA|TRBV19|NA
CASRGTKGWYEQFF
TGTGCCAGTAGGGGTACAAAAGGGTGGTATGAGCAGTTCTTC
>TRBJ1-2|TRBD1|TRBV11-3|NA
CASSPKGGGVWANYGYTF
TGTGCCAGCAGCCCTAAAGGGGGCGGGGTTTGGGCTAACTATGGCTACACCTTC
>TRBJ1-4|TRBD1|TRBV11-3|NA
CASSLGQGAYEKLFF
TGTGCCAGCAGCTTAGGGCAGGGGGCTTATGAAAAACTGTTTTTT
>TRBJ2-4|NA|TRBV28|NA
CASSLLDDTKNIQYF
TGTGCCAGCAGTTTGCTGGACGATACCAAAAACATTCAGTACTTC
>TRBJ1-5|NA|TRBV19|NA
CASSSPPGQKTLAGQPQHF
TGTGCCAGTAGTAGTCCGCCGGGACAAAAAACGCTAGCGGGGCAGCCCCAGCATTTT
>TRBJ1-5|TRBD1|TRBV6-8|medium-sized
CASSYRTGGNQPQHF
TGTGCCAGCAGTTACAGGACAGGGGGCAATCAGCCCCAGCATTTT
>TRBJ2-3|NA|TRBV6-8|few
CASKLDLDTQYF
TGTGCCAGCAAGTTGGACTTGGATACGCAGTATTTT
>TRBJ2-1|TRBD1|TRBV14|NA
CASSQDMGTGLLWNEQFF
TGTGCCAGCAGCCAAGACATGGGGACAGGGCTTTTATGGAATGAGCAGTTCTTC
>TRBJ2-1|TRBD1|TRBV9|few
CASSVLTGSYNEQFF
TGTGCCAGCAGCGTACTGACAGGGTCCTACAATGAGCAGTTCTTC
>TRBJ1-1|NA|TRBV11-3|NA
CASSLFSRGEAEAFF
TGTGCCAGCAGCTTGTTCAGTAGGGGAGAGGCTGAAGCTTTCTTT
>TRBJ2-7|NA|TRBV11-3|NA
CASSPRGGLVFEQYF
TGTGCCAGCAGCCCAAGGGGGGGGCTCGTGTTCGAGCAGTACTTC
>TRBJ2-1|TRBD2|TRBV5-1|NA
CASSLGSGRSRDEQFF
TGCGCCAGCAGCTTGGGTAGCGGGAGGAGTCGGGATGAGCAGTTCTTC
>TRBJ1-2|NA|TRBV6-8|few
CASSQQVNYGYTF
TGTGCCAGCAGTCAACAGGTTAACTATGGCTACACCTTC
>TRBJ2-7|TRBD2|TRBV11-3|NA
CASSELAYRTYEQYF
TGTGCCAGCAGCGAACTAGCGTACAGGACCTACGAGCAGTACTTC
>TRBJ2-7|NA|TRBV6-7|NA
CASSFPGEQYF
TGTGCCAGCAGTTTTCCCGGGGAGCAGTACTTC
>TRBJ2-1|TRBD1|TRBV5-1|NA
CASSLTGGTYNEQFF
TGCGCCAGCAGCTTGACAGGGGGCACCTACAATGAGCAGTTCTTC
>TRBJ2-6|NA|TRBV30|once
CAWGDTGGANVLTF
TGTGCCTGGGGAGACACTGGTGGGGCCAACGTCCTGACTTTC